This T cell receptor (beta chain) stems from a study of control samples from healthy donors and cancer patients. There are 12 residues in the CDR3. Germline loops: CDR1 LNHDA, CDR2 SQIVND (reference sequence). V was trimmed by 1 base and J by 3 bases, leaving 1 base between them. Generated by immunoSEQ multiplex PCR, the TCRdb table keeps only in-frame clones and is missing some. The data hold over 100,000 clones, with about 88% observed a single time. The source is a man aged 50 to 60 in good health. V and J are TRBV19 and TRBJ2-1; D gene unclear. Source material: blood. The CDR3: CASSIGYNEQFF. Here the CDR3 DNA reads TGTGCCAGTAGTATAGGCTACAATGAGCAGTTCTTC.